The TCR beta chain under discussion was sequenced for a study of T-cell memory formation after mild COVID-19. The CDR3 length is 13 residues. The germline V and J ends were trimmed by 4 bases and 0 bases, with 7 bases remaining between them. Germline CDR1 and CDR2: SGDLS and YYNGEE. TCRdb re-called the 5' RACE reads with MiXCR, one entry per CDR3 protein. The table has about 240,000 distinct CDR3 sequences, 9.4% seen once. This clonotype was detected ten times or more. Sequenced input: PBMCs or a T cell subset sorted from them (not recorded which). The gene calls are TRBV9 and TRBJ2-5, with D possibly TRBD1 on 5 matching bases. The sequence was collected from a man between 18 and 29 years old who had mild COVID-19 (a few samples of this study predate the infection). Cell type and time point are not known. The CDR3 DNA sequence: TGTGCCAGCAGCAGACAGTACCAAGAGACCCAGTACTTC. Translating it yields CASSRQYQETQYF.